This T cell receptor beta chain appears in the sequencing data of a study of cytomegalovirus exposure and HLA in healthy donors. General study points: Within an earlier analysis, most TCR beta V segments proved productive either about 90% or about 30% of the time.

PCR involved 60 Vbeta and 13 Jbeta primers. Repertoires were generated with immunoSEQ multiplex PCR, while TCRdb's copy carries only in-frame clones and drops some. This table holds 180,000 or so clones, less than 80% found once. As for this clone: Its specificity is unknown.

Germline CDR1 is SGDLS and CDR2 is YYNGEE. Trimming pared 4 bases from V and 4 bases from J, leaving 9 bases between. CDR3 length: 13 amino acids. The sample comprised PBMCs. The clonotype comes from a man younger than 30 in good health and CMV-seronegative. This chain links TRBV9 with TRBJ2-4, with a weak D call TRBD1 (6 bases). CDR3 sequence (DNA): TGTGCCAGCAGCTCTACAGGGAAAAACATTCAGTACTTC. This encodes CASSSTGKNIQYF.